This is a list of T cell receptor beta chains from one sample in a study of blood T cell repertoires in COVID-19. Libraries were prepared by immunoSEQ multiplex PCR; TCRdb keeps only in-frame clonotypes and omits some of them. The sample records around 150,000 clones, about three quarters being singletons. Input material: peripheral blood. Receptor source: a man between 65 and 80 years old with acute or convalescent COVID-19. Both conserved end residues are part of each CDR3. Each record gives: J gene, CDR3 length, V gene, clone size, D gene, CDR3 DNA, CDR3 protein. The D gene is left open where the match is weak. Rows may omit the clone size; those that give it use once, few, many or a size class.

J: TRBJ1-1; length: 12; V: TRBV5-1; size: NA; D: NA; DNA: TGCGCCAGCAGCTTTCAAAACACTGAAGCTTTCTTT; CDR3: CASSFQNTEAFF
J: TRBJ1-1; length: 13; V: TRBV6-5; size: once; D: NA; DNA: TGTGCGGGCACCCGAGCCAGGGTTGCTGAAGCTTTCTTT; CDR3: CAGTRARVAEAFF
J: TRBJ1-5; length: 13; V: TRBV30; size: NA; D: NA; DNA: TGTGCCTGGAACCCGACTAGCGCTCAGCCCCAGCATTTT; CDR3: CAWNPTSAQPQHF
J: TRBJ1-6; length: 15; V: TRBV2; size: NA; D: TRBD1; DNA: TGTGCCAGCAGAGAAAGACAGGGGACAAATTCACCCCTCCACTTT; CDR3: CASRERQGTNSPLHF
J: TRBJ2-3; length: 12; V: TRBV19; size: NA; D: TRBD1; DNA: TGTGCCAGTAGTACTACCGGGACAGGGTTTGATTTT; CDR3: CASSTTGTGFDF
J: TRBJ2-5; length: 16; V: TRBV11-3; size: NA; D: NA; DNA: TGTGCCAGCAGCTTAGATGTGGTAGGCAGGGTAAAGACCCAGTACTTC; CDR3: CASSLDVVGRVKTQYF
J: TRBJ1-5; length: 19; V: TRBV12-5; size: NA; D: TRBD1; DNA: TGTGCTAGTGGTTTGGTCCTAGGGACAGGGTCTTTGAGCAATCAGCCCCAGCATTTT; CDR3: CASGLVLGTGSLSNQPQHF
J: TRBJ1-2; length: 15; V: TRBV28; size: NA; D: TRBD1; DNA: TGTGCCAGCACTAAAGACAGGGGGGGATATTATGGCTACACCTTC; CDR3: CASTKDRGGYYGYTF
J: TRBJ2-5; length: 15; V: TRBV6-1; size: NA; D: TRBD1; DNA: TGTGCCAGCAGTTTACCCTCGACAGGGGGCGAGACCCAGTACTTC; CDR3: CASSLPSTGGETQYF
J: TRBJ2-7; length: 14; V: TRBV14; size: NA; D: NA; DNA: TGTGCCAGCAGCCAAGCTAACAGGGTCTACGAGCAGTACTTC; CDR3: CASSQANRVYEQYF
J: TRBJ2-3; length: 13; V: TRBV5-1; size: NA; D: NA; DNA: TGCGCCAGCAGCGGCGGAAGCACAGATACGCAGTATTTT; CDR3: CASSGGSTDTQYF
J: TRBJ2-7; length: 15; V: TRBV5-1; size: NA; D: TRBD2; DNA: TGCGCCAGCAGCTTGCAAGAAAAAGCGGGAGACGAGCAGTACTTC; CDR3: CASSLQEKAGDEQYF
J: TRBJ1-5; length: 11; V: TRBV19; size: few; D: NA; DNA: TGTGCCAGTAGTCCGGGGGTAGCCCAGCATTTT; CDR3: CASSPGVAQHF
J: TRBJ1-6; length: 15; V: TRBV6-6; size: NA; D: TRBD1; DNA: TGTGCCAGCAGAAACCCACAGGGGGGAAATTCACCCCTCCACTTT; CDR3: CASRNPQGGNSPLHF
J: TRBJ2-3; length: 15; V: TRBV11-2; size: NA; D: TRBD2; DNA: TGTGCCAGCAGCGGAACTAGCGGGATTGGCGATACGCAGTATTTT; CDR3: CASSGTSGIGDTQYF
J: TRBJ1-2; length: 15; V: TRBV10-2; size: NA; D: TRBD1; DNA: TGCGCCAGCAGTGAGCAACAGGGGGCGGACTATGGCTACACCTTC; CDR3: CASSEQQGADYGYTF
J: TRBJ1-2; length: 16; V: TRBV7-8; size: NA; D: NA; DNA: TGTGCCAGCAGCTCAGGGAACGCCAGGGCTAACTATGGCTACACCTTC; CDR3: CASSSGNARANYGYTF
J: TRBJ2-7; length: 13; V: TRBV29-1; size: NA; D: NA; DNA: TGCAGCGTTGAAGATCCAAGGGGCTACGAGCAGTACTTC; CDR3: CSVEDPRGYEQYF
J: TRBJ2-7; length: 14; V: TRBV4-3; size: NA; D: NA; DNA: TGCGCCAGCAGCCAAGTAGTTAGTTCCTACGAGCAGTACTTC; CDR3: CASSQVVSSYEQYF
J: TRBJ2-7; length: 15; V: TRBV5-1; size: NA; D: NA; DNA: TGCGCCAGCAGCTTGGCGGGGGACTCTACGGACGAGCAGTACTTC; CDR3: CASSLAGDSTDEQYF
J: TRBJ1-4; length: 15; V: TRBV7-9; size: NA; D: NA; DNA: TGTGCCAGCAGCGAAGGACAGAGGGGGGGTGAAAAACTGTTTTTT; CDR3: CASSEGQRGGEKLFF
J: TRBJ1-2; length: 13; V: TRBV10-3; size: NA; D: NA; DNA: TGTGCCATCAGCTCCGGGGGGGACTATGGCTACACCTTC; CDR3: CAISSGGDYGYTF
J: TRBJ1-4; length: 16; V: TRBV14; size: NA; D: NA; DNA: TGTGCCAGCAGCCAAACGCAGGGGAGAACTAATGAAAAACTGTTTTTT; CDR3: CASSQTQGRTNEKLFF
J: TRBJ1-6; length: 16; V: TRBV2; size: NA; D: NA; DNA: TGTGCCAGCAGTGACGCCCTCGGGGGGAGGAATTCACCCCTCCACTTT; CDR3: CASSDALGGRNSPLHF
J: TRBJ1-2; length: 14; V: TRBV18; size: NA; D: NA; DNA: TGTGCCAGCTCACGAGGGCCCCCCCCTCAAGGCTACACCTTC; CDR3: CASSRGPPPQGYTF
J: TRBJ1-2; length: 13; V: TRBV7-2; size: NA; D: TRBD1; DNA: TGTGCCAGCAGCGAGGGACAGGGGTACGGCTACACCTTC; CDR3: CASSEGQGYGYTF
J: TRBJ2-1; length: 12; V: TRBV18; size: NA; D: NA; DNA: TGTGCCAGCTCACGGGGGAGGCACGAGCAGTTCTTC; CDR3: CASSRGRHEQFF
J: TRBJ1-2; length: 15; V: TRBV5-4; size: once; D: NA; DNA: TGTGCCAGCAGCTTGACCCAGGTGGTGAACTATGGCTACACCTTC; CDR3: CASSLTQVVNYGYTF
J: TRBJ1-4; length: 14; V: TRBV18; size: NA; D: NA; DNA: TGTGCCAGCTCACCACCTGGGGCAGGGAGGAAACTGTTTTTT; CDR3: CASSPPGAGRKLFF
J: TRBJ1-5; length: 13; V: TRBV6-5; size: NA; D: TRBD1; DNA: TGTGCCAGCATCATGGACAGGGCTCAGCCCCAGCATTTT; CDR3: CASIMDRAQPQHF
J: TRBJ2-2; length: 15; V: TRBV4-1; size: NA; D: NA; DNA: TGCGCCAGCAGCCAAGCCGGGGTAGACACCGGGGAGTTGTTTTTT; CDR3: CASSQAGVDTGELFF
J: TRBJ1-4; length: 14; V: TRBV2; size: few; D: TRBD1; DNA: TGTGCCAGCAGTGAGGACAGGGGGCGAGAAAAACTGTTTTTT; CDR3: CASSEDRGREKLFF
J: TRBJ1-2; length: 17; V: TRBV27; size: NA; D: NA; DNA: TGTGCCAGCAGTTTCCGTACCACCCCGGACAGCCCGTATGGCTACACCTTC; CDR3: CASSFRTTPDSPYGYTF
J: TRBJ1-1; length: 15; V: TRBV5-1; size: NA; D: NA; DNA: TGCGCCAGTCAATTGGTTGGCGGGGCGAACACTGAAGCTTTCTTT; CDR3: CASQLVGGANTEAFF
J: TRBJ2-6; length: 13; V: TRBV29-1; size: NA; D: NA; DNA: TGCAGCGTTCACCAAACTGGGGCCAACGTCCTGACTTTT; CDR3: CSVHQTGANVLTF
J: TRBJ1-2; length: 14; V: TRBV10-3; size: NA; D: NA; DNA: TGTGCCATCAGTGAATTGACAGGCTTCTATGGCTACACCTTC; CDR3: CAISELTGFYGYTF
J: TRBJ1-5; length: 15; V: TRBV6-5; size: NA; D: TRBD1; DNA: TGTGCCAGCAGACGGACAGGGGATAGCAATCAGCCCCAGCATTTT; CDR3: CASRRTGDSNQPQHF
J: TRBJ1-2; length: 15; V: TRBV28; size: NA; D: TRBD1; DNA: TGTGCCAGCAGTTCGGGACAGGGATACAACTATGGCTACACCTTC; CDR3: CASSSGQGYNYGYTF
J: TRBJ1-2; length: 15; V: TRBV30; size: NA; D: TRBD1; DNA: TGTGCCTCCCGAATGGGGGGACAGACGGCCCGTGGCTACACCTTC; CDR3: CASRMGGQTARGYTF
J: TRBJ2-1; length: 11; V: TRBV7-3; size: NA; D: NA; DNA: TGTGCCAGCAGCGCCTCAGATGAGCAGTTCTTC; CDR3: CASSASDEQFF
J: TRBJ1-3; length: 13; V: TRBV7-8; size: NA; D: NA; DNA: TGTGCCAGCAGCGCCGACACTGTAAACACCATATATTTT; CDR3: CASSADTVNTIYF
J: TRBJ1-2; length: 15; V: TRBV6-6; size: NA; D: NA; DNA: TGTGCCAGCAGTTACTCCACCGACAGGTTTGGTGGCTACACCTTC; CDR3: CASSYSTDRFGGYTF
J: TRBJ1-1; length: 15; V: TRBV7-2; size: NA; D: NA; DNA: TGTGCCAGCAGCCCTTATGGCGGGGGGTGGACTGAAGCTTTCTTT; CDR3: CASSPYGGGWTEAFF
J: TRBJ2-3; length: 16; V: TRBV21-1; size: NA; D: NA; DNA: TGTGCCAGCAGCGCAGACAGGGTCGGTCAACCAGATACGCAGTATTTT; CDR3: CASSADRVGQPDTQYF
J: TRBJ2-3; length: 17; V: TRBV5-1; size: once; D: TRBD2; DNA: TGCGCCAGCAGCTCCTCTAGCGGGGGGTCTAGCACAGATACGCAGTATTTT; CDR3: CASSSSSGGSSTDTQYF
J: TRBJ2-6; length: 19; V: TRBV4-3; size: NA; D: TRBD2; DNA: TGCGCCAGCAGCCAAGATGCGGTGGTAGCGGGAGTTGGGGCCAACGTCCTGACTTTC; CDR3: CASSQDAVVAGVGANVLTF
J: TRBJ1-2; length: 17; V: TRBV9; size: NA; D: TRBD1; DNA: TGTGCCAGCAGCGTAGCCCCCGGACAGGGCCAACTAAACGGCTACACCTTC; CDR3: CASSVAPGQGQLNGYTF
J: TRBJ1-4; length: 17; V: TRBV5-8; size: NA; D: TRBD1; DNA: TGTGCCAGCAGTTACTCCGGGACAGGGGGCGCAGGTGAAAAACTGTTTTTT; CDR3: CASSYSGTGGAGEKLFF
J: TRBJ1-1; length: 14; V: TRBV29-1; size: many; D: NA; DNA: TGCAGCGGCTCGGGACACACCATGAACACTGAAGCTTTCTTT; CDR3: CSGSGHTMNTEAFF
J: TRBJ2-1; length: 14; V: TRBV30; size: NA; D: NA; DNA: TGTGCCTGGAGTCAGGACAGCTCCTACAATGAGCAGTTCTTC; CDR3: CAWSQDSSYNEQFF
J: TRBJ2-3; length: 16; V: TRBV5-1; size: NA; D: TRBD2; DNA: TGCGCCAGCAGGCTTGGGTCTAGCGGGAGTGCGGATACGCAGTATTTT; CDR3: CASRLGSSGSADTQYF
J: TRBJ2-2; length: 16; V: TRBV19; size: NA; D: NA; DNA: TGTGCCAGTAGTATGTCGATGCCGGCGAACACCGGGGAGCTGTTTTTT; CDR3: CASSMSMPANTGELFF
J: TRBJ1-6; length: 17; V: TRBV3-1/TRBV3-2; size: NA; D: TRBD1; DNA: TGTGCCAGCAGCCAGACAGGGCAGGGCTCCTATAATTCACCCCTCCACTTT; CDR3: CASSQTGQGSYNSPLHF
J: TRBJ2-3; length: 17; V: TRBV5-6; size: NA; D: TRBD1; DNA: TGTGCCAGCAGCTTGCGGACAGGCAGCCCTAGCACAGATACGCAGTATTTT; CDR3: CASSLRTGSPSTDTQYF
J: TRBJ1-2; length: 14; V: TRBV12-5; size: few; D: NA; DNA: TGTGCTAGTGGCTACGGGATTCGAGGGTATGGCTACACCTTC; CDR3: CASGYGIRGYGYTF
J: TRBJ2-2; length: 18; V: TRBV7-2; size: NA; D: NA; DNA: TGTGCCAGCAGCTCTATCCCCCATGGGCTCGGGAACACCGGGGAGCTGTTTTTT; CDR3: CASSSIPHGLGNTGELFF
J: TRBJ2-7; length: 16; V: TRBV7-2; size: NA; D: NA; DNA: TGTGCCAGCAGCTTAGGGGGATTAGGACTCTCCTACGAGCAGTACTTC; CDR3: CASSLGGLGLSYEQYF
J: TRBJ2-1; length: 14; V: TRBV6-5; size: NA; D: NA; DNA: TGTGCCAGCAGTTACGACAACTCCTACAATGAGCAGTTCTTC; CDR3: CASSYDNSYNEQFF